These T cell receptor beta chains were read from a single sample in a study of T-cell reconstitution after alpha-beta-depleted transplantation in children. TCRdb re-analysed the PCR reads in MiXCR, keeping a single row per CDR3 protein. This sample has some 100,000 distinct CDR3 sequences; around a quarter occur once, and the top ten carry about a fifth. The specimen was PBMCs, collected before TCRalphabeta/CD19-depleted stem cell transplant. These receptors were collected from a boy aged 2 to 10 with acute lymphoblastic leukemia, due to receive a stem cell transplant. Each CDR3 is given with its conserved first and last residue. Fields, in order: CDR3 DNA, CDR3 protein, J gene, V gene, D gene, clone size. A D gene is named only where the DNA matches it firmly. Expanded clones get a size class; other rows say once, few or many, or leave the size out.

TGTGCCAGCAGCACCGGGACAGGGAACAACGAGCAGTACTTC CASSTGTGNNEQYF TRBJ2-7 TRBV27 TRBD1 many
TGCGCCAGCAGCCAGGGGCACTCGAGCACAGATACGCAGTATTTT CASSQGHSSTDTQYF TRBJ2-3 TRBV4-3 . few
TGTGCCAGCAACGAGAGGGGGAGGCATGGCTACACCTTC CASNERGRHGYTF TRBJ1-2 TRBV11-2 . .
TGCGCCAGCAGCTTGGCGGGAGGGGCGTCAGATACGCAGTATTTT CASSLAGGASDTQYF TRBJ2-3 TRBV5-1 TRBD2 few
TGTGCCAGCCGCGTTGGACAGGGTCTGAGCGGGGAGCTGTTTTTT CASRVGQGLSGELFF TRBJ2-2 TRBV7-8 TRBD1 few
TGTGCCAGCTTTGGACCACTAGCGACATCCTACAATGAGCAGTTCTTC CASFGPLATSYNEQFF TRBJ2-1 TRBV12-3/TRBV12-4 TRBD2 few
TGTGCCAGCAGCTTGGGGACAGGGGTTGTAGATACGCAGTATTTT CASSLGTGVVDTQYF TRBJ2-3 TRBV5-4 TRBD1 few
TGTGCCAGCAGCTTAGGGGGGAAGATTAATGAAAAACTGTTTTTT CASSLGGKINEKLFF TRBJ1-4 TRBV7-2 . many
TGTGCCAGCAGCTCGACAGGGTTGAGAGCTTTCTTT CASSSTGLRAFF TRBJ1-1 TRBV7-8 TRBD1 .
TGTGCCAGCAGTTATTACGGCGGGAGGGGGTTGCAGTTCTTC CASSYYGGRGLQFF TRBJ2-1 TRBV6-5 TRBD2 many
TGCGCCAGCAGCCAAAATACAGGGGCAGATACGCAGTATTTT CASSQNTGADTQYF TRBJ2-3 TRBV5-1 TRBD1 few
TGTGCCAGCAGCTACTATAGCGACAATGAGCAGTTCTTC CASSYYSDNEQFF TRBJ2-1 TRBV12-3/TRBV12-4 . .
TGTGCCAGCAGCTTGGGCTGGGTGAAGATGAACACTGAAGCTTTCTTT CASSLGWVKMNTEAFF TRBJ1-1 TRBV5-4 . few
TGCAGTGCTAGTAGACTCGGGGTAAACACTGAAGCTTTCTTT CSASRLGVNTEAFF TRBJ1-1 TRBV20-1 . .
TGTGCCAGCAGTTCCCTGGGCCCCTCCTACAATGAGCAGTTCTTC CASSSLGPSYNEQFF TRBJ2-1 TRBV28 . .
TGCAGTGCCCAGGGGCGGCGGGAGACCCAGTACTTC CSAQGRRETQYF TRBJ2-5 TRBV20-1 . .
TGTGCCAGCAGCCAAGTAGGGGGACTCTCCTACAATGAGCAGTTCTTC CASSQVGGLSYNEQFF TRBJ2-1 TRBV3-1 . few
TGTGCCAGCAGTTCACAAGCGGAGTCGGGGGAGCAGTACTTC CASSSQAESGEQYF TRBJ2-7 TRBV6-2/TRBV6-3 . few
TGCGCCAGCAGCTTGGTCAATCCGGGGTACACTGAAGCTTTCTTT CASSLVNPGYTEAFF TRBJ1-1 TRBV5-1 . many
TGTGCCAGCAGCGGGGCTAGCGGAGCTTACAATGAGCAGTTCTTC CASSGASGAYNEQFF TRBJ2-1 TRBV9 TRBD2 few
TGTGCCAGCAGCTCCGCGAAGGGGGCGGGCAATCAGCCCCAGCATTTT CASSSAKGAGNQPQHF TRBJ1-5 TRBV7-9 TRBD1 .
TGTGCCAGCAGTTCATTAAAGGTGTTCTTC CASSSLKVFF TRBJ2-1 TRBV6-2/TRBV6-3 . .